The 31 T cell receptor beta chains below were found in one sample sequenced in a study. One entry per CDR3 protein results from TCRdb running MiXCR on the RT-PCR reads. Here the sample spans more than 600,000 distinct CDR3 sequences, approximately 15% being singletons. The sequenced material came from memory CD4+ T cells from blood. These receptors were taken from a female donor in good health, serving as a healthy control.

This clonotype was counted only a few times. The CDR3 is CAWSEGHSTDTQYF. In DNA form, the CDR3 reads TGTGCCTGGAGTGAGGGACACTCCACAGATACGCAGTATTTT. The V and J genes are TRBV30 and TRBJ2-3; D may be TRBD1 (6 bases). V lost 1 base and J 2 bases, leaving 10 bases between the germline ends. The CDR3 runs 14 residues. Per the germline V gene, CDR1 is GTSNPN and CDR2 is SVGIG (reference sequence).

This clonotype was seen more than once but under ten times. This sequence joins TRBV3-1 and TRBJ1-2, with 7 positions matching TRBD1. Germline trimming cut 6 bases from V and 2 bases from J; bases unmatched to any gene: 9. The CDR3 extends over 15 amino acids. Germline-derived CDR1 and CDR2 are LGHDT and YNNKEL (reference sequence). CDR3 DNA sequence: TGTGCCAGCAGTCAGGGGGGGAGATCGAACTATGGCTACACCTTC. It yields the protein CASSQGGRSNYGYTF.

This chain connects TRBV20-1 to TRBJ2-7; possible D gene TRBD1, 7 bases. Trimming took off 0 bases at V and 4 bases at J, with 16 bases between the two ends. Germline V CDR1 and CDR2: DFQATT, SNEGSKA (reference sequence). This CDR3 spans 15 amino acids. DNA for the CDR3: TGCAGTGCTAGAGATCGCAGGGGGGATCCATACGAGCAGTACTTC. It is translated as CSARDRRGDPYEQYF.

This rearrangement joins TRBV11-3 to TRBJ2-1, with 7 bases that match TRBD2. This CDR3 has 15 amino acids. J lost 8 bases, V lost 1 base, and 8 bases had no gene match. Germline CDR1 and CDR2: SGHNT and YENEEA. In nucleotides, the CDR3 is TGTGCCAGCAGCTTAGGCGGGAGCGACCCCGATGAGCAGTTCTTC. This gives the protein CASSLGGSDPDEQFF.

V and J are TRBV28 and TRBJ1-3; no clear D gene. The CDR3 is 15 amino acids. V lost 2 bases and J 2 bases, leaving 10 bases between the germline ends. CDR1 and CDR2 from the germline V gene are MDHEN and SYDVKM. CDR3 sequence (DNA): TGTGCCAGCAGTTTAGGCTTGGAGGCTGGAAACACCATATATTTT. Its translation is CASSLGLEAGNTIYF.

In its sample, this clonotype was seen many times. The chain uses TRBV5-1 and TRBJ2-7; TRBD1 might be the D (6 bases). The germline CDR1 and CDR2 sequences are SGHRS and YFSETQ. The CDR3 contains 14 residues. The V and J ends lost 1 base and 7 bases respectively, with 15 bases between them. CDR3 protein: CASSLRTDGQEQYF. CDR3 in DNA: TGCGCCAGCAGCTTGCGGACAGACGGACAAGAGCAGTACTTC.

The genes are TRBV27 and TRBJ1-5; no clear D. The length of the CDR3 is 12 residues. Germline V gene lookup returns CDR1 MNHEY and CDR2 SMNVEV (reference sequence). Between the trimmed V and J ends, which lost 6 bases and 5 bases, there was a span of 8 bases. The CDR3, as DNA: TGTGCCAGCAGGTCATCCGATCAGCCCCAGCATTTT. This encodes CASRSSDQPQHF.

The V call is TRBV20-1, the J call TRBJ1-2, with D maybe TRBD1 (5 bases). From germline, CDR1 is DFQATT and CDR2 SNEGSKA (reference sequence). V lost 2 bases and J lost 4, with 8 bases in between. CDR3 length equals 12 residues. CDR3 nucleotide sequence: TGCAGTGCTAGACGGGGCATCTATGGCTACACCTTC. It translates to CSARRGIYGYTF.

The rearrangement links TRBV18 to TRBJ1-4, with D tentatively TRBD1 (5 bases). Germline assignment: CDR1 KGHSH and CDR2 LQKENI. This CDR3 comprises 15 residues. The V and J ends lost 3 bases and 10 bases respectively, with 18 bases between them. CDR3 bases: TGTGCCAGCTCACCTCTTTCGAGCAGGGAGGGAAAACTGTTTTTT. The encoded protein is CASSPLSSREGKLFF.

The V and J genes are TRBV20-1 and TRBJ2-3, with D unclear. The CDR3 extends over 12 amino acids. The V gene's germline CDR1 is DFQATT and CDR2 SNEGSKA (reference sequence). V was pared by 3 bases and J by 5 bases, with 9 bases between. The chain's CDR3 is CSASTSKDTQYF. CDR3 nucleotide sequence: TGCAGTGCTAGCACTTCCAAAGATACGCAGTATTTT.

The sample holds a few counts of this clonotype. The chain employs TRBV28 and TRBJ1-4; TRBD1 might be the D (6 bases). This CDR3 has 14 residues. V was shortened by 5 bases and J by 5 bases, with 12 bases between the two germline ends. Looked up from germline, CDR1 is MDHEN and CDR2 is SYDVKM. The DNA for the CDR3 is TGTGCCAGCAGTCAAGAACAGGGAAATGAAAAACTGTTTTTT. This sequence encodes CASSQEQGNEKLFF.

The chain employs TRBV6-6 and TRBJ2-7; D not certain. Trimming left V 5 bases short and J 2 bases short, with 10 bases between. This CDR3 has 13 amino acids. Germline V lookup: CDR1 MNHNY, CDR2 SVGAGI (reference sequence). CDR3 bases: TGTGCCAGCAGTCGGATGAGTACCTACGAGCAGTACTTC. Amino acids: CASSRMSTYEQYF.

The rearrangement joins TRBV7-9 to TRBJ1-6; 9 bases align to TRBD1. The CDR3 contains 15 residues. The V segment lost 5 bases and the J segment 10 bases; nucleotides outside the gene matches: 9. Germline loops: CDR1 SEHNR, CDR2 FQNEAQ (reference sequence). The CDR3 region has the DNA TGTGCCAGCAGCCAGATGGGGACAGGGCAATCACCCCTCCACTTT. It specifies CASSQMGTGQSPLHF.

The sample holds many counts of this clonotype. The chain employs TRBV30 and TRBJ2-7, with 15 positions matching TRBD2. The CDR3 totals 19 residues. V dropped 4 bases and J dropped 11; count of bases not matched to a gene: 24. CDR1 GTSNPN and CDR2 SVGIG come from the germline V gene (reference sequence). For the CDR3, the DNA is TGTGCCTGGATTATAGTGGGACTAGCGGGAGGCCCTGTCGTACGGGAGGAGTACTTC. This translates into CAWIIVGLAGGPVVREEYF. Combining the CDR3 with reference TRBV30 and TRBJ2-7 gives the whole variable domain SQTIHQWPATLVQPVGSPLSLECTVEGTSNPNLYWYRQAAGRGLQLLFYSVGIGQISSEVPQNLSASRPQDRQFILSSKKLLLSDSGFYLCAWIIVGLAGGPVVREEYFGPGTRLTVT.

This clonotype was seen many times. The J gene is TRBJ2-1, the V gene TRBV7-8; tentative D call: TRBD2 (5 bases). CDR1 is SGHVS and CDR2 is FQNEAQ in the germline V gene. V gave up 5 bases and J gave up 8 bases, with 16 bases separating them. The CDR3 is 14 amino acids. The CDR3: CASSPERIRYEQFF. CDR3 DNA: TGTGCCAGCAGCCCGGAGCGGATTCGGTATGAGCAGTTCTTC.

The chain uses TRBV7-2 and TRBJ2-5, with unresolved D. Trimming pared 0 bases from V and 7 bases from J, leaving 12 bases between. Per the germline V gene, CDR1 is SGHTA and CDR2 is FQGNSA. The CDR3 length is 14 residues. CDR3 coding DNA: TGTGCCAGCAGCTTAGCCAACAGAGTCTCGACCCAGTACTTC. This sequence encodes CASSLANRVSTQYF.

In its sample, this clonotype was seen many times. This chain uses TRBV20-1 with TRBJ1-2, with no clear D. V lost 3 bases to trimming and J lost 0 bases, with 5 bases between them. CDR1 is DFQATT and CDR2 is SNEGSKA in the germline V gene (reference sequence). CDR3 length equals 12 residues. The CDR3 loop is CSASTANYGYTF. The CDR3 bases are TGCAGTGCTAGCACAGCTAACTATGGCTACACCTTC.

The chain uses TRBV20-1 and TRBJ1-2; no reliable D call. Trimming removed 5 bases at V and 6 bases at J, with 13 bases between. Germline CDR1 DFQATT, CDR2 SNEGSKA (reference sequence). The CDR3 is made up of 12 amino acids. Here the CDR3 DNA reads TGCAGTGCTCAATTGGGATACGATGGCTACACCTTC. Translation: CSAQLGYDGYTF.

This clonotype was recorded at least ten times. The rearrangement links TRBV10-3 to TRBJ2-7, with 7 bases fitting TRBD1. Germline values: CDR1 ENHRY, CDR2 SYGVKD. The CDR3 extends over 18 amino acids. V gave up 8 bases and J gave up 0 bases; unmatched junction bases: 19. CDR3 sequence reads: CAIGSSAPGGGRSYEQYF. The CDR3 DNA follows: TGTGCCATCGGTTCTTCCGCCCCAGGGGGTGGCCGCTCCTACGAGCAGTACTTC.

This clonotype was recorded a few times. The rearrangement links TRBV12-3 or TRBV12-4 to TRBJ2-1; 7 nucleotides line up with TRBD1. The CDR3 length is 12 residues. V lost 5 bases to trimming and J lost 12 bases; unmatched junction nucleotides: 7. CDR3 amino acids: CASSIRQGGQFF. CDR3 sequence (DNA): TGTGCCAGCAGTATACGACAGGGTGGGCAGTTCTTC.

V and J are TRBV7-9 and TRBJ1-2, with 11 bases aligning to TRBD1. This CDR3 has 15 residues. CDR1 is SEHNR and CDR2 is FQNEAQ in the germline V gene (reference sequence). The V segment lost 5 bases and the J segment 4 bases; nucleotides outside the gene matches: 6. The CDR3: CASSLGTGGLYGYTF. The CDR3 DNA reads as TGTGCCAGCAGCCTTGGGACAGGGGGACTCTATGGCTACACCTTC.

This chain connects TRBV4-2 to TRBJ2-7, with 10 bases that match TRBD1. The CDR3 extends over 14 amino acids. Germline V gives CDR1 LGHNA, CDR2 YNFKEQ. V trimming: 8 bases; J trimming: 5 bases; junction bases outside the gene matches: 9. This chain's CDR3 is CASHGMGQGNEQYF. The CDR3 nucleotides read TGTGCCAGCCACGGGATGGGACAGGGGAACGAGCAGTACTTC.

The chain couples TRBV18 to TRBJ2-5, with D possibly TRBD2 on 6 matching bases. The CDR3 runs to 15 residues. Between the trimmed V and J ends, which lost 1 base and 1 base, there was a span of 10 bases. Germline CDR1 and CDR2: KGHSH and LQKENI. CDR3 sequence reads: CASSPRPLAQETQYF. CDR3 in DNA: TGTGCCAGCTCACCACGCCCACTAGCCCAAGAGACCCAGTACTTC.

This clonotype was seen a few times. This sequence joins TRBV3-1 and TRBJ1-5; D remains unclear. Per the germline V gene, CDR1 is LGHDT and CDR2 is YNNKEL (reference sequence). Trimming removed 3 bases from V and 1 base from J, with 7 bases in between. The CDR3 covers 14 residues. This CDR3 is CASSQSGSNQPQHF. Written as DNA, the CDR3 is TGTGCCAGCAGCCAGAGTGGGAGCAATCAGCCCCAGCATTTT.

CDR3 in DNA: TGCAGTGCTGACCCGGGACAGGAGACGAACACCGGGGAGCTGTTTTTT. This encodes CSADPGQETNTGELFF. The J gene is TRBJ2-2, the V gene TRBV20-1, with 8 bases matching TRBD1. V trimming: 5 bases; J trimming: 0 bases; junction bases outside the gene matches: 8. Germline V CDR1 and CDR2: DFQATT, SNEGSKA (reference sequence). CDR3 size: 16 residues.

This clonotype was counted many times. The chain carries TRBV20-1 and TRBJ2-3; D remains ambiguous. Germline loops: CDR1 DFQATT, CDR2 SNEGSKA (reference sequence). The CDR3 is made up of 14 amino acids. V was shortened by 2 bases and J by 6 bases, with 15 bases between the two germline ends. This chain's CDR3 is CSARKSVGWDTQYF. CDR3 nucleotide sequence: TGCAGTGCTAGAAAGTCGGTGGGGTGGGATACGCAGTATTTT.

This clonotype was detected a few times. DNA for the CDR3: TGTGCCAGCAGCGTAGGCTTCGGGACAGGCTCCGGAGGGATGCAGTTCTTC. Translating it yields CASSVGFGTGSGGMQFF. The chain combines TRBV9 with TRBJ2-1; 8 bases are shared with TRBD1. Unmatched junction bases numbered 17, after V lost 0 bases and J lost 12 bases. The germline V gene has CDR1 SGDLS and CDR2 YYNGEE. The CDR3 spans 17 residues. Variable domain in full (rest from reference TRBV9 and TRBJ2-1): DSGVTQTPKHLITATGQRVTLRCSPRSGDLSVYWYQQSLDQGLQFLIQYYNGEERAKGNILERFSAQQFPDLHSELNLSSLELGDSALYFCASSVGFGTGSGGMQFFGPGTRLTVL.

This clonotype was counted between two and nine times. The rearrangement links TRBV5-1 to TRBJ2-1, with TRBD2 matching over 8 bases. The germline CDR1 and CDR2 sequences are SGHRS and YFSETQ. V lost 2 bases, J lost 4 bases, and 5 bases stayed unmatched. The length of the CDR3 is 15 residues. CDR3 DNA: TGCGCCAGCAGCTTTGCGGGGGGAACGTACAATGAGCAGTTCTTC. Translating gives CASSFAGGTYNEQFF. The entire variable domain, with the rest obtained from reference TRBV5-1 and TRBJ2-1, is as follows: KAGVTQTPRYLIKTRGQQVTLSCSPISGHRSVSWYQQTPGQGLQFLFEYFSETQRNKGNFPGRFSGRQFSNSRSEMNVSTLELGDSALYLCASSFAGGTYNEQFFGPGTRLTVL.

This clonotype was seen repeatedly, ten times or more. CDR3 amino acids: CASSLVNRGSGANVLTF. The CDR3 nucleotides read TGCGCCAGCAGCTTGGTCAACAGGGGCTCTGGGGCCAACGTCCTGACTTTC. The genes are TRBV5-1 and TRBJ2-6; 7 nucleotides agree with TRBD1. Losses at the gene ends were 0 bases for V and 0 bases for J; bases not matched to a gene: 3. Looked up from germline, CDR1 is SGHRS and CDR2 is YFSETQ. CDR3 size: 17 residues.

This chain joins TRBV20-1 and TRBJ1-2; TRBD1 agrees at 8 bases. This CDR3 comprises 14 residues. V lost 2 bases to trimming and J lost 6 bases; unmatched junction nucleotides: 8. In germline, CDR1 is DFQATT, CDR2 SNEGSKA (reference sequence). Written as DNA, the CDR3 is TGCAGTGCTAGAAGGGTGGACAGGGACCATGGCTACACCTTC. Protein sequence: CSARRVDRDHGYTF.

There are a few counts of this clonotype. This rearrangement joins TRBV6-5 to TRBJ2-1, with TRBD2 identical over 8 bases. The V and J ends lost 10 bases and 5 bases, in that order; junction bases with no gene match: 10. CDR3 length: 14 residues. Germline values: CDR1 MNHEY, CDR2 SVGAGI. The chain's CDR3 is CATIRGGVNNEQFF. CDR3 nucleotide sequence: TGTGCCACTATTCGGGGGGGCGTGAACAATGAGCAGTTCTTC.